This record looks at one T cell receptor beta chain sequence and its context. This record comes from a study of T cells in localized non-small cell lung cancer. CDR1 is SGHRS, CDR2 YFSETQ, per germline. This CDR3 is 16 amino acids long. V shed 3 bases and J 4 bases; nucleotides not matched to a gene: 8. This table comes from immunoSEQ multiplex PCR, and its TCRdb copy is limited to in-frame clones, with some not included. This sample has 72,000 or so clones, with 84% found just once. The J gene is TRBJ2-7, the V gene TRBV5-1, with TRBD2 matching 12 bases. The sample here was peripheral blood, taken before any cancer treatment. The receptor was isolated from a female donor aged 60 or older with stage I lung adenocarcinoma. The CDR3 region is CASSSPGTSGWYEQYF. CDR3 nucleotide sequence: TGCGCCAGCAGCTCTCCCGGGACTAGCGGGTGGTACGAGCAGTACTTC.